A selection of T cell receptor beta chains follows, all from one sample in a study of blood T cell repertoires in COVID-19. Assay: immunoSEQ multiplex PCR; the TCRdb copy retains only in-frame clones and omits some. Of about 270,000 clones listed, approximately 87% are singletons. The sequenced sample consisted of peripheral blood. These receptors were collected from a woman under 40 with COVID-19, enrolled during active disease. The CDR3 runs from the conserved cysteine through the conserved F or W. A D gene is named only where the DNA matches it firmly. Not every row has a clone size; where given, it reads once, few, many or a size class.

TGTGCCAGCAGTTACTCCACAGACGGGATCACAGATACGCAGTATTTT | CASSYSTDGITDTQYF | TRBJ2-3 | . | . | TRBV6-5
TGTGCCAGCAGTGAGTGGACAGGCTCCGGGGAGCAGTACTTC | CASSEWTGSGEQYF | TRBJ2-7 | . | TRBD1 | TRBV2
TGTGCCAGTAGGTTGACTAGCGGGGGCTACAATGAGCAGTTCTTC | CASRLTSGGYNEQFF | TRBJ2-1 | . | TRBD2 | TRBV19
TGTGCCAGCAGCTCTTTCCGGGATCCAGCACGGTATTTT | CASSSFRDPARYF | TRBJ2-3 | . | . | TRBV11-2
TGCGCCAGCAGCTACACGACAGGGGGCGGGTACGAGCAGTACTTC | CASSYTTGGGYEQYF | TRBJ2-7 | . | TRBD1 | TRBV5-1
TGCGCCAGCAGCTCACTGGGGGGGATGAACACTGAAGCTTTCTTT | CASSSLGGMNTEAFF | TRBJ1-1 | . | . | TRBV5-1
TGTGCCAGCAGCTTCTTCCGGGGACAGGGCGGCGAGCAGTACTTC | CASSFFRGQGGEQYF | TRBJ2-7 | . | TRBD1 | TRBV11-1
TGCGCCAGCAGGTCAGCCGGGACAGGACTCTACGAGCAGTACTTC | CASRSAGTGLYEQYF | TRBJ2-7 | . | TRBD1 | TRBV5-1
TGTGCCAGCACCTTATCTCGGGAGGGGAGGAATTCACCCCTCCACTTT | CASTLSREGRNSPLHF | TRBJ1-6 | . | . | TRBV7-2
TGTGCCAGCACAGGGACAGGGGGCTCCGAGCAGTACTTC | CASTGTGGSEQYF | TRBJ2-7 | . | TRBD1 | TRBV2
TGCAGTGTGGGGAGTCCCAATACGCAGTATTTT | CSVGSPNTQYF | TRBJ2-3 | . | . | TRBV20-1
TGTGCCAGCAGCTTAGACAGGGGGCATGGCTACACCTTC | CASSLDRGHGYTF | TRBJ1-2 | once | TRBD1 | TRBV7-9
TGTGCCAGCAGTTCCTCACCGGGGGGCAATGGCTACACCTTC | CASSSSPGGNGYTF | TRBJ1-2 | once | . | TRBV27
TGCGCCAGCAGCTTGGGACCTCAGGGGGCGATCGGAAACACCATATATTTT | CASSLGPQGAIGNTIYF | TRBJ1-3 | . | TRBD1 | TRBV5-1
TGCGCCAGCAGTGCTCGGACAGGGACCTATAATTCACCCCTCCACTTT | CASSARTGTYNSPLHF | TRBJ1-6 | . | TRBD1 | TRBV10-2
TGTGCCAGCAGCTATAGCGGGGGGGACACAGATACGCAGTATTTT | CASSYSGGDTDTQYF | TRBJ2-3 | . | TRBD2 | TRBV11-2
TGTGCCAGCAGCCAAAACAGGGTGACATCGGGGGAGACCCAGTACTTC | CASSQNRVTSGETQYF | TRBJ2-5 | . | . | TRBV14
TGTGCCAGCAGCTTCAGGGGCGATGGGGCCAACGTCCTGACTTTC | CASSFRGDGANVLTF | TRBJ2-6 | . | . | TRBV11-3
TGTGCCTGGAGTGAAGGGGGCACTGAAGCTTTCTTT | CAWSEGGTEAFF | TRBJ1-1 | . | . | TRBV30
TGTGCCAGCAGCTTAGTACTAGCGGGGGGGACCATTCGAGTAAATACGCAGTATTTT | CASSLVLAGGTIRVNTQYF | TRBJ2-3 | . | TRBD2 | TRBV7-8
TGTGCCAGTACCACTAGCGGGGGCTTGGCGGATGAGCAGTTCTTC | CASTTSGGLADEQFF | TRBJ2-1 | . | TRBD2 | TRBV19
TGTGCCAGCTCACCACCGGGAGGACGGGGTGAGACCCAGTACTTC | CASSPPGGRGETQYF | TRBJ2-5 | . | . | TRBV18
TGCGCCAGCAGTAGCGGGACATTTCGGCTTCGGTTCTTC | CASSSGTFRLRFF | TRBJ2-1 | few | . | TRBV10-1
TGTGCCAGCAGCTTGGGACAGAACACTGAAGCTTTCTTT | CASSLGQNTEAFF | TRBJ1-1 | . | . | TRBV7-7
TGTGCCAGCAGCTTAACGGCGGGACAGGGATCCGAGCAGTACTTC | CASSLTAGQGSEQYF | TRBJ2-7 | once | TRBD1 | TRBV7-8
TGTGCCAGCAACAGACAGGGAGCAGGCTACGAGCAGTACTTC | CASNRQGAGYEQYF | TRBJ2-7 | . | TRBD1 | TRBV2
TGTGCCAGCTCACCAACCCGCAGCGGAGGCCAAGAGACCCAGTACTTC | CASSPTRSGGQETQYF | TRBJ2-5 | . | . | TRBV18